The subject of this entry is one TCR beta chain. What it recognizes is unknown. Within the sample, other DNA sequences also encode this same CDR3. Use of 60 Vbeta and 13 Jbeta primers characterized the PCR. The assay was immunoSEQ multiplex PCR, and TCRdb's table has in-frame clones only and misses some. The sample records about 88,000 clones, just under 70% being singletons. The sample originates from a study of cytomegalovirus exposure and HLA in healthy donors. Regarding the study as a whole: The investigators catalogued some 150 TCR beta chains as cytomegalovirus-associated. CMV serostatus was the only immune exposure information that was available. Rare sequences made up most TCRs, while some public TCRs were found in many donors.

Germline V gene data show CDR1 as SGHRS and CDR2 as YFSETQ. Trimming left V 1 base short and J 1 base short, with 8 bases between. The CDR3 is made up of 14 amino acids. The sequence was obtained from a middle-aged man in good health and CMV-seronegative. This rearrangement joins TRBV5-1 to TRBJ1-1, with a possible D match to TRBD1 (5 bases). Sequencing was performed on PBMCs. In DNA, the CDR3 is TGCGCCAGCAGCTTGCTTACAGGGAACACTGAAGCTTTCTTT. This translates into CASSLLTGNTEAFF. The full variable domain, in which reference TRBV5-1 and TRBJ1-1 provide the parts outside the CDR3, is KAGVTQTPRYLIKTRGQQVTLSCSPISGHRSVSWYQQTPGQGLQFLFEYFSETQRNKGNFPGRFSGRQFSNSRSEMNVSTLELGDSALYLCASSLLTGNTEAFFGQGTRLTVV.